The next 10 T cell receptor beta chains were all read from a single sample in a study of shared clonotypes between healthy human individuals. The table came from immunoSEQ multiplex PCR; TCRdb's copy has only in-frame clones and leaves some out. This sample has more than 2 million clones; roughly 96% occur once, and the top ten carry roughly 0.13%. The specimen was naive CD4+ T cells sorted from blood. Documented subset: CD45RA+ positively selected. These receptors were taken from a young man in good health.

The chain carries TRBV5-6 and TRBJ2-3, with D unclear. Deletions cut 0 bases from V and 2 bases from J, with 13 bases between. This CDR3 has 16 residues. Per the germline V gene, CDR1 is SGHDT and CDR2 is YYEEEE. CDR3: CASSLAKGSITDTQYF. The CDR3 coding sequence is TGTGCCAGCAGCTTGGCCAAGGGATCGATCACAGATACGCAGTATTTT.

The chain uses TRBV30 and TRBJ2-2; D not resolved. Germline-derived CDR1 and CDR2 are GTSNPN and SVGIG (reference sequence). This CDR3 is built from 14 residues. V was shortened by 4 bases and J by 5 bases, with 14 bases between the two germline ends. The DNA of the CDR3 is TGTGCCTGGAAGCGCCGGCGTGGGACCGGGGAGCTGTTTTTT. Translating gives CAWKRRRGTGELFF.

The chain links TRBV27 to TRBJ2-7, with a possible D match to TRBD2 (6 bases). The CDR3 is 16 amino acids. The ends were cut back, 3 bases at V and 1 base at J, with 16 bases in the middle. Per the germline V gene, CDR1 is MNHEY and CDR2 is SMNVEV (reference sequence). The CDR3 is CASSLEYSGLSYEQYF. CDR3 DNA: TGTGCCAGCAGTTTGGAGTATAGCGGTTTATCCTACGAGCAGTACTTC.

About this clone itself: A read error is possible here, since a much larger clone lies one base away. V gene TRBV2 combines with J gene TRBJ1-2; D remains ambiguous. The CDR3 spans 10 residues. Looked up from germline, CDR1 is SNHLY and CDR2 is FYNNEI. V was cut by 2 bases and J by 7 bases, with 2 bases left in between. CDR3 nucleotide sequence: TGTGCCAGCAGTGAATCTGGCTACACCTTC. Protein product: CASSESGYTF.

The V and J genes are TRBV5-1 and TRBJ2-3; 9 bases are shared with TRBD1. This CDR3 has 17 amino acids. Germline-derived CDR1 and CDR2 are SGHRS and YFSETQ. With V trimmed by 3 bases and J by 8 bases, 16 bases remained unmatched. CDR3 bases: TGCGCCAGCAGCTCACGAACGGACAGGGGAGGAGGGGTTACGCAGTATTTT. This sequence encodes CASSSRTDRGGGVTQYF.

This clone has just a few counts. The chain carries TRBV13 and TRBJ2-3; possibly TRBD1 for D (6 bases). Germline loops: CDR1 PRHDT, CDR2 FYEKMQ (reference sequence). This CDR3 contains 16 residues. The germline V and J ends were trimmed by 4 bases and 1 base, with 15 bases remaining between them. CDR3 nucleotide sequence: TGTGCCAGCAGCTCAGCGGCAGGGGCCCGCACAGATACGCAGTATTTT. It yields the protein CASSSAAGARTDTQYF.

This clone was detected a few times. V and J are TRBV29-1 and TRBJ1-1; D is undetermined. This CDR3 is built from 13 residues. Germline V gives CDR1 SQVTM, CDR2 ANQGSEA. The ends were cut back, 4 bases at V and 0 bases at J, with 9 bases in the middle. CDR3 in DNA: TGCAGCGTTGTGGCAGAACTGAACACTGAAGCTTTCTTT. Residues: CSVVAELNTEAFF. The variable domain in full, with the rest retrieved from reference TRBV29-1 and TRBJ1-1, is SAVISQKPSRDICQRGTSLTIQCQVDSQVTMMFWYRQQPGQSLTLIATANQGSEATYESGFVIDKFPISRPNLTFSTLTVSNMSPEDSSIYLCSVVAELNTEAFFGQGTRLTVV.

Only one count was recorded for this clone. The J gene is TRBJ2-7, the V gene TRBV4-1; weak D call: TRBD1 (6 bases). With 2 bases removed from V and 2 bases from J, the gap between germline ends came to 16 bases. This CDR3 is 16 amino acids long. Germline CDR1 reads MGHRA; CDR2 reads YSYEKL. The CDR3 coding sequence is TGCGCCAGCAGCCAACCCGGGACACTGACACCCTACGAGCAGTACTTC. This translates into CASSQPGTLTPYEQYF.

On this clone: This may be a read error, as it is one base from a much larger clone. This rearrangement joins TRBV4-1 to TRBJ2-1, with D unresolved. CDR1 and CDR2 (germline): MGHRA, YSYEKL. This CDR3 is 12 amino acids long. V gave up 0 bases and J gave up 6 bases, with 3 bases separating them. The CDR3 nucleotides read TGCGCCAGCAGCCAAGAAAGCAATGAGCAGTTCTTC. Residues: CASSQESNEQFF.

About this clone: This sample also contains other DNA sequences that code for the same CDR3. The chain recombines TRBV28 with TRBJ2-3, with a weak D call TRBD2 (5 bases). The germline CDR1 and CDR2 sequences are MDHEN and SYDVKM. V was pared by 5 bases and J by 3 bases, with 9 bases between. The CDR3 sequence is 13 residues long. The CDR3 loop reads CASSPPGTDTQYF. The DNA for the CDR3 is TGTGCCAGCAGTCCACCGGGGACAGATACGCAGTATTTT.